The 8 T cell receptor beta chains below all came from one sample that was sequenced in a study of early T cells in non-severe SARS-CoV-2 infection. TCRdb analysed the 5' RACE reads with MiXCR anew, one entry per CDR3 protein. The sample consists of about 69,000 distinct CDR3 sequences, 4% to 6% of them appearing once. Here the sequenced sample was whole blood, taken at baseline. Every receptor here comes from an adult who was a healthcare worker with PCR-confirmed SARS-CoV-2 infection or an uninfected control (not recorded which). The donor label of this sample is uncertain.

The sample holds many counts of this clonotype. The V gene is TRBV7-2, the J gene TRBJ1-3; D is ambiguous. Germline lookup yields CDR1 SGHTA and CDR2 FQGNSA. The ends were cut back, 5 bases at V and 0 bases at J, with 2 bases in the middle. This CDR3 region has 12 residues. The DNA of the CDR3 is TGTGCCAGCAGCCCCTCTGGAAACACCATATATTTT. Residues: CASSPSGNTIYF.

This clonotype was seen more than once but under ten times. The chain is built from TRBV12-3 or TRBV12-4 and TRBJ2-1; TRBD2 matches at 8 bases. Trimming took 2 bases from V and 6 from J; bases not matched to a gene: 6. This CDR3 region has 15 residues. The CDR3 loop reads CASSLLGGASNEQFF. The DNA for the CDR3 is TGTGCCAGCAGTTTACTCGGGGGGGCCTCCAATGAGCAGTTCTTC.

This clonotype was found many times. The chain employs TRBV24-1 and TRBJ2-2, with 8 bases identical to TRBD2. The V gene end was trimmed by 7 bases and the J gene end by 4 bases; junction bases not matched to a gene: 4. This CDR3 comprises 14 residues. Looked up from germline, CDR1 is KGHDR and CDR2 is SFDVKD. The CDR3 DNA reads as TGTGCCACCAGGCGGGGGGCGCGCACCGGGGAGCTGTTTTTT. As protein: CATRRGARTGELFF.

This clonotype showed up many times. The CDR3 loop is CASSSHPGLAGSFSYNEQFF. DNA of the CDR3: TGTGCCAGCAGCTCCCACCCGGGACTAGCGGGAAGTTTCTCCTACAATGAGCAGTTCTTC. The chain links TRBV3-1 to TRBJ2-1; TRBD2 matches at 13 bases. Unmatched junction bases numbered 13, after V lost 5 bases and J lost 0 bases. CDR3 size: 20 residues. In germline, CDR1 is LGHDT, CDR2 YNNKEL (reference sequence).

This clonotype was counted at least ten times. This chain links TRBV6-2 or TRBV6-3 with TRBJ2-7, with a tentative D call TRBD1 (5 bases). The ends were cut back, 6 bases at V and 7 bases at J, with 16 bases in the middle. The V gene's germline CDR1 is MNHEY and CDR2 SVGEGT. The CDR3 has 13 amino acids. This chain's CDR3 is CASRQGVVREQYF. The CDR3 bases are TGTGCCAGCAGACAAGGGGTGGTCCGGGAGCAGTACTTC.

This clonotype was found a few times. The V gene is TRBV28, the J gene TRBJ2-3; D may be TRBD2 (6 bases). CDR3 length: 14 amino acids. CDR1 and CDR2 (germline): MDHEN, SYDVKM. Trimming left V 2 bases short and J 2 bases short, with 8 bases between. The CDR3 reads CASSLAGTTDTQYF. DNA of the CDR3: TGTGCCAGCAGTTTAGCGGGGACCACAGATACGCAGTATTTT.

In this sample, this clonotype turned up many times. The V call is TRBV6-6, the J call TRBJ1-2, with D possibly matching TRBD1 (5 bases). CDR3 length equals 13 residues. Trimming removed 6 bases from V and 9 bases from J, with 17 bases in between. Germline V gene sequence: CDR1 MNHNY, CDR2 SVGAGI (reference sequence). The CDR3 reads CASRLLKGNRYTF. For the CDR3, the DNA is TGTGCCAGCAGACTACTAAAGGGGAACCGCTACACCTTC.

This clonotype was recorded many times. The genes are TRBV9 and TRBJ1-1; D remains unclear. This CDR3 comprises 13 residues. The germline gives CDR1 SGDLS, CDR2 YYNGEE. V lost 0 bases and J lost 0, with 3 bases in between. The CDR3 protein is CASSVAMNTEAFF. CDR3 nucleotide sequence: TGTGCCAGCAGCGTAGCTATGAACACTGAAGCTTTCTTT.